The clone carrying this TCR beta chain was seen just once. Primers: 60 Vbeta forward and 13 Jbeta reverse. In the original workflow: Roughly 10 million shared chains were among approximately 80 million unique TCR beta chains counted in a later analysis. Libraries were prepared by immunoSEQ multiplex PCR; TCRdb keeps only in-frame clonotypes and omits some of them. V and J calls and clone size are given by that table; D and trimming were obtained from the DNA. The data show a few hundred thousand clones, with 60% to 80% seen just once and under 2% held by the top ten. The trim removed 3 bases at V and 2 bases at J, leaving 5 bases unmatched. Germline V gene sequence: CDR1 SGHTA, CDR2 FQGNSA. The CDR3 totals 15 residues. This specimen comes from a study of cytomegalovirus exposure and HLA in healthy donors.

The TCR sequence derives from a woman aged 30 to 39 in good health and CMV-seronegative. The sequenced sample consisted of PBMCs. V and J are TRBV7-2 and TRBJ2-7, with TRBD2 matching over 9 bases. DNA of the CDR3: TGTGCCAGCAGCTTTGCGACTAGCGGTACCTACGAGCAGTACTTC. It encodes CASSFATSGTYEQYF. Looking up the rest from reference TRBV7-2 and TRBJ2-7 gives the full variable domain: GAGVSQSPSNKVTEKGKDVELRCDPISGHTALYWYRQSLGQGLEFLIYFQGNSAPDKSGLPSDRFSAERTGGSVSTLTIQRTQQEDSAVYLCASSFATSGTYEQYFGPGTRLTVT.